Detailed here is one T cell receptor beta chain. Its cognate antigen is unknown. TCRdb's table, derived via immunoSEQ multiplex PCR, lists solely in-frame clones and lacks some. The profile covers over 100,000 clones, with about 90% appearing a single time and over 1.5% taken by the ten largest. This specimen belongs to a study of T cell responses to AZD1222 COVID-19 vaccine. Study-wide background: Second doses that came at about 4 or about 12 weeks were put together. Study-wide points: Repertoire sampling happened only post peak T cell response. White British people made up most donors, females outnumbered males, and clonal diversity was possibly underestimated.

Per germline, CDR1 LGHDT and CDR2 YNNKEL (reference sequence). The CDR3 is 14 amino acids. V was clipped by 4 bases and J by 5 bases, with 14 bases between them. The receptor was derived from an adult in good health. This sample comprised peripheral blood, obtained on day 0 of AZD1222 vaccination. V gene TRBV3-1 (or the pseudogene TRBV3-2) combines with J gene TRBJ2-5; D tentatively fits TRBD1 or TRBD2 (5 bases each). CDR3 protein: CASSLRVEGETQYF. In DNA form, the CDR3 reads TGTGCCAGCAGCCTTAGGGTTGAGGGGGAGACCCAGTACTTC.